The 6 T cell receptor beta chains below come from one sample, sequenced in a study of T cell repertoires in cytomegalovirus infection. Their antigens remain unidentified. TCRdb fed the reads into MiXCR, producing one record per CDR3 protein. The table lists around 430,000 distinct CDR3 sequences, roughly 42% of them singletons. Specimen: cultured PBMCs, collected from culture after CMV antigen stimulation. The receptors originated from a human donor in good health (CMV status not recorded). Some clones in this sample may be carry-over from other donors' samples.

This clonotype was picked up many times. The chain recombines TRBV7-6 with TRBJ1-2, with TRBD1 as a possible D gene (6 bases). The germline CDR1 and CDR2 sequences are SGHVS and FNYEAQ. The CDR3 spans 17 residues. V lost 1 base to trimming and J lost 0 bases, with 15 bases between them. CDR3 sequence reads: CASSLEAGTLANYGYTF. The DNA of the CDR3 is TGTGCCAGCAGCTTAGAGGCCGGGACATTAGCTAACTATGGCTACACCTTC.

This clonotype has just a few counts. The chain has TRBV19 and TRBJ1-2; possibly TRBD1 for D (6 bases). The germline CDR1 and CDR2 sequences are LNHDA and SQIVND (reference sequence). This CDR3 is 14 amino acids long. V was trimmed by 5 bases and J by 4 bases, leaving 14 bases between them. CDR3 loop: CASSADRRSYGYTF. The CDR3 coding sequence is TGTGCCAGTAGTGCGGACAGAAGGAGCTATGGCTACACCTTC.

This clonotype came up a few times. This chain links TRBV7-2 with TRBJ2-1; D is uncertain. CDR1 and CDR2 from the germline V gene are SGHTA and FQGNSA. V was trimmed by 1 base and J by 8 bases, leaving 15 bases between them. The CDR3 spans 15 residues. Here the CDR3 reads CASSLEGRPLDEQFF. The CDR3 DNA sequence: TGTGCCAGCAGCTTAGAGGGCAGGCCCCTAGATGAGCAGTTCTTC.

This clonotype came up a few times. This sequence joins TRBV7-2 and TRBJ1-5; 10 nucleotides line up with TRBD1. CDR1 is SGHTA, CDR2 FQGNSA, per germline. The CDR3 contains 15 residues. The junction had 5 bases not matched to a gene; V was cut back by 2 bases and J by 7 bases. For the CDR3, the DNA is TGTGCCAGCAGCTTACGTGGGACAGGGGAGCAGCCCCAGCATTTT. Translated: CASSLRGTGEQPQHF.

V gene TRBV7-2 combines with J gene TRBJ1-1; perhaps TRBD1 as D (5 bases). This CDR3 has 14 amino acids. Germline V gene data show CDR1 as SGHTA and CDR2 as FQGNSA. The V and J ends lost 4 bases and 1 base respectively, with 10 bases between them. Here the CDR3 DNA reads TGTGCCAGCAGCTCGATTGGGGGGAACACTGAAGCTTTCTTT. Translating gives CASSSIGGNTEAFF.

The chain employs TRBV7-2 and TRBJ2-7; 8 positions agree with TRBD2. V lost 5 bases and J lost 3; bases outside the gene matches: 6. Germline values: CDR1 SGHTA, CDR2 FQGNSA. This CDR3 comprises 14 residues. In DNA form, the CDR3 reads TGTGCCAGCAGCGTCGGGACTAGATACTACGAGCAGTACTTC. This sequence encodes CASSVGTRYYEQYF.